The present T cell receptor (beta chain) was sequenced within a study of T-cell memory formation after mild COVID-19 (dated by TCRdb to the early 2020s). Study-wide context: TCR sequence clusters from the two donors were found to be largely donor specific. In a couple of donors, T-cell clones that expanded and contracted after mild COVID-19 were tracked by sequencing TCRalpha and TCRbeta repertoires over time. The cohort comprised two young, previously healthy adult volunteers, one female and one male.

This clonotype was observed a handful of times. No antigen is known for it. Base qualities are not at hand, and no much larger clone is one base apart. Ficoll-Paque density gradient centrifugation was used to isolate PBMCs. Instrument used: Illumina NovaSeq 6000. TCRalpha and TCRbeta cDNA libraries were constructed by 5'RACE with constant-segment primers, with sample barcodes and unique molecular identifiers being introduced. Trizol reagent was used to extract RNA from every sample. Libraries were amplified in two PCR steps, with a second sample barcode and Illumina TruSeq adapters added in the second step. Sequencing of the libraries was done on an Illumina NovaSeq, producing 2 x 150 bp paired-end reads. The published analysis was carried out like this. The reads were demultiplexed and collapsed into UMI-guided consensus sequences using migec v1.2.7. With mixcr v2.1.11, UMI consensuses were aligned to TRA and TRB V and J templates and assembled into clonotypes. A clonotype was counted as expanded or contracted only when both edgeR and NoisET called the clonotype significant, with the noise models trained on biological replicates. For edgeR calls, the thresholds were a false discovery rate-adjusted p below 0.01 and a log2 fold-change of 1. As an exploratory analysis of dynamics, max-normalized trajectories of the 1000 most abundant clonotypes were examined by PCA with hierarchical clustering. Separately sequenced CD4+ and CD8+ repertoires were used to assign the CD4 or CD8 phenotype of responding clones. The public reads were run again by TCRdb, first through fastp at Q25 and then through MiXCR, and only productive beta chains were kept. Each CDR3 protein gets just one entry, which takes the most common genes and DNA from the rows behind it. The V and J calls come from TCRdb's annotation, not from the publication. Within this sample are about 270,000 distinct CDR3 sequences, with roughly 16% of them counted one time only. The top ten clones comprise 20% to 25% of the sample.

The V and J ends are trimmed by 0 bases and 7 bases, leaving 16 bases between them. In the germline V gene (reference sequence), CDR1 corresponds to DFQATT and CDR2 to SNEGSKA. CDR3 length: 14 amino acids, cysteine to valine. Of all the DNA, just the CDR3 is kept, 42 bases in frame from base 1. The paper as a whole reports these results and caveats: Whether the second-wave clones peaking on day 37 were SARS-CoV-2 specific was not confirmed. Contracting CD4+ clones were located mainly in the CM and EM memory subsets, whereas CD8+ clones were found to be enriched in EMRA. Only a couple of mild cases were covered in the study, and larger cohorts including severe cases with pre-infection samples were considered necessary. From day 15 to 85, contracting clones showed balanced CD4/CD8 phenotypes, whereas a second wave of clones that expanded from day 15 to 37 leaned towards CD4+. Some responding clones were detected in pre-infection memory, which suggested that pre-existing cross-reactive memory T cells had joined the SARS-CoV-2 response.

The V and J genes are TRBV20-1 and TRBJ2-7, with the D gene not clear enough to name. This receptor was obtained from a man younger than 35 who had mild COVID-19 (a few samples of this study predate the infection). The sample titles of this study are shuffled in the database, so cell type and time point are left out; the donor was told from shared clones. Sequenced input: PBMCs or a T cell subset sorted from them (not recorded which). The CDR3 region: CSARDGNGGWEQYV. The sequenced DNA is TGCAGTGCTAGAGATGGAAACGGCGGCTGGGAGCAGTACGTC.